These T cell receptor beta chains were read from a single sample in a study of T-cell memory formation after mild COVID-19. TCRdb fed the 5' RACE reads into MiXCR, producing one record per CDR3 protein. The sample contains about 600,000 distinct CDR3 sequences, about a fifth of which appear only once. The specimen sequenced was PBMCs or a T cell subset sorted from them (not recorded which). The receptor set was obtained from an adult woman who had mild COVID-19 (a few samples of this study predate the infection). Cell type and time point are not known. The conserved cysteine and the conserved F or W are not part of the CDR3 here. Some rows have no size entry. The others give once, few or many, or a class for an expanded clone.

abundance: .; v_gene: TRBV27; j_gene: TRBJ2-1; CDR3aa: ASSLPTTGLAVHEQF
abundance: few; v_gene: TRBV6-5; j_gene: TRBJ2-7; CDR3aa: ASSYDRYEQY
abundance: few; v_gene: TRBV5-5; j_gene: TRBJ1-2; CDR3aa: ASSWVSGGGNYGYT
abundance: .; v_gene: TRBV20-1; j_gene: TRBJ2-7; CDR3aa: SASGGFYEQY
abundance: .; v_gene: TRBV29-1; j_gene: TRBJ2-3; CDR3aa: SVEQGQRTDTQY
abundance: .; v_gene: TRBV30; j_gene: TRBJ2-3; CDR3aa: AWSLQRELDTQY
abundance: .; v_gene: TRBV12-3/TRBV12-4; j_gene: TRBJ1-1; CDR3aa: ASSLTGIGTEAF
abundance: .; v_gene: TRBV7-2; j_gene: TRBJ2-1; CDR3aa: ASRKQGLNEQF
abundance: .; v_gene: TRBV11-3; j_gene: TRBJ2-1; CDR3aa: ASSSRTSGSEQF
abundance: .; v_gene: TRBV7-8; j_gene: TRBJ2-7; CDR3aa: ASSTRTGGTDEQY
abundance: few; v_gene: TRBV4-3; j_gene: TRBJ1-6; CDR3aa: ASSPHRDWGSPLH
abundance: few; v_gene: TRBV12-3/TRBV12-4; j_gene: TRBJ1-1; CDR3aa: ASNGVATEAF
abundance: .; v_gene: TRBV7-9; j_gene: TRBJ1-1; CDR3aa: ASRRQGAMPNTEAF
abundance: once; v_gene: TRBV12-3/TRBV12-4; j_gene: TRBJ2-1; CDR3aa: ASSFRDRGIDEQF
abundance: .; v_gene: TRBV19; j_gene: TRBJ2-1; CDR3aa: ASSRGGGGVISYNEQF
abundance: .; v_gene: TRBV12-3/TRBV12-4; j_gene: TRBJ1-1; CDR3aa: ASSLYRTEAF
abundance: .; v_gene: TRBV6-5; j_gene: TRBJ2-7; CDR3aa: ASSYSRGTGPEQY
abundance: few; v_gene: TRBV15; j_gene: TRBJ2-5; CDR3aa: ATSREGRVQETQY
abundance: .; v_gene: TRBV2; j_gene: TRBJ1-2; CDR3aa: ASTPKGWGRGYT
abundance: .; v_gene: TRBV6-5; j_gene: TRBJ2-1; CDR3aa: ASSPIADNEQF
abundance: .; v_gene: TRBV5-1; j_gene: TRBJ2-7; CDR3aa: ASSFRRQDSTYEQY
abundance: .; v_gene: TRBV12-3/TRBV12-4; j_gene: TRBJ1-2; CDR3aa: ASTSRARDRAYYGYT